This T cell receptor beta chain derives from a study of blood T cell repertoires in COVID-19. The CDR3 sequence is 14 residues long. Per the germline V gene, CDR1 is SGHRS and CDR2 is YFSETQ. V gave up 0 bases and J gave up 1 base, with 7 bases separating them. The data were produced by immunoSEQ multiplex PCR, yet TCRdb's version contains in-frame clones alone and is incomplete. Of 200,000 to 250,000 clones in the sample, around 87% are singletons; the top ten hold less than 15%. The clonotype comes from a man aged 25 to 40 who had been exposed to COVID-19. Sample: PBMCs or T cells enriched from blood (not recorded which). J is TRBJ1-2 and V is TRBV5-1; no clear D gene. The CDR3 spells CASSLEADNYGYTF. CDR3 in DNA: TGCGCCAGCAGCTTGGAGGCGGATAACTATGGCTACACCTTC.